A single sample is the source of the 3 T cell receptor beta chains below, sequenced in a study of blood T cell repertoires in COVID-19. Profiling relied on immunoSEQ multiplex PCR, and the TCRdb table lists in-frame clones only, not all of them. The top ten clones hold approximately 12% of a sample with about 63,000 clones, around 80% of them seen once. The specimen sequenced was peripheral blood. The receptors here all came from a human donor in a cohort sampled during active COVID-19.

V and J are TRBV13 and TRBJ1-3; 7 bases fit TRBD1. CDR3 length: 13 amino acids. Germline CDR1 reads PRHDT; CDR2 reads FYEKMQ (reference sequence). The ends lost 10 bases at V and 3 bases at J; junction bases unmatched: 6. CDR3 sequence (DNA): TGTGCCACCAAACAGGGGAATGGAAACACCATATATTTT. Protein product: CATKQGNGNTIYF.

The rearrangement uses TRBV11-2 and TRBJ2-5; TRBD1 is a possible D gene (6 bases). The CDR3 is 15 amino acids. Germline-derived CDR1 and CDR2 are SGHAT and FQNNGV. Trimming shortened V by 4 bases and J by 4 bases, and 16 bases separated the two germline ends. The CDR3 here is CASSSLQGIGETQYF. CDR3 nucleotides: TGTGCCAGCAGCTCACTACAGGGTATAGGAGAGACCCAGTACTTC.

The V call is TRBV7-2, the J call TRBJ2-7; 11 bases are a match to TRBD2. After removal of 3 bases from V and 7 bases from J, the junction contained 8 bases not matched to a gene. Germline values: CDR1 SGHTA, CDR2 FQGNSA. This CDR3 has 15 amino acids. CDR3 DNA sequence: TGTGCCAGCAGCTTCCTAGTAGCGGGAGGGCGGGAGCAGTACTTC. Translated: CASSFLVAGGREQYF.